These T cell receptor beta chains were read from a single sample in a study of Ad26.COV2.S vaccination and SARS-CoV-2 variants. Assay: immunoSEQ multiplex PCR; the TCRdb copy retains only in-frame clones and omits some. Among about 680,000 clones, approximately 88% were seen once, and the ten largest hold about 1.5%. This sample comprised peripheral blood, obtained in a trial of Ad26.COV2.S vaccine versus placebo. These receptors were collected from a person aged 18 to 65 who received the Ad26.COV2.S COVID-19 vaccine or a placebo. Both conserved end residues are part of each CDR3. The D gene is left open where the match is weak.

j_gene	v_gene	d_gene	CDR3aa	CDR3nt
TRBJ2-7	TRBV12-3/TRBV12-4	NA	CASSFDSYEQYF	TGTGCCAGCAGTTTCGACAGCTACGAGCAGTACTTC
TRBJ1-5	TRBV18	NA	CASSIWGGANQPQHF	TGTGCCAGCTCGATATGGGGGGGGGCCAATCAGCCCCAGCATTTT
TRBJ2-7	TRBV7-2	TRBD2	CASSLGLAETYEQYF	TGTGCCAGCAGCTTAGGACTAGCGGAGACCTACGAGCAGTACTTC
TRBJ1-6	TRBV7-2	NA	CASSLTRTGLNSPLHF	TGTGCCAGCAGCTTAACCCGCACAGGGCTAAATTCACCCCTCCACTTT
TRBJ1-2	TRBV5-4	TRBD1	CASSSGQEFYGYTF	TGTGCCAGCAGCTCCGGACAGGAGTTCTATGGCTACACCTTC
TRBJ2-1	TRBV7-9	TRBD2	CASSLSGGISYNEQFF	TGTGCCAGCAGCTTGAGCGGGGGGATCTCCTACAATGAGCAGTTCTTC
TRBJ2-1	TRBV12-5	TRBD1	CASGLVQGANEQFF	TGTGCTAGTGGTTTGGTACAGGGGGCCAATGAGCAGTTCTTC
TRBJ2-1	TRBV3-1/TRBV3-2	NA	CASSQEGGYEQFF	TGTGCCAGCAGCCAAGAAGGCGGCTATGAGCAGTTCTTC
TRBJ2-7	TRBV5-4	NA	CASSRKQGHYEQYF	TGTGCCAGCAGCCGCAAGCAGGGTCACTACGAGCAGTACTTC
TRBJ2-4	TRBV3-1/TRBV3-2	TRBD1	CASSQEGQGNIQYF	TGTGCCAGCAGCCAAGAGGGACAGGGTAACATTCAGTACTTC
TRBJ2-3	TRBV29-1	NA	CSVAPGSSTDTQYF	TGCAGCGTTGCACCGGGGAGTAGCACAGATACGCAGTATTTT
TRBJ2-2	TRBV29-1	NA	CSVDKFDFGAQGTGELFF	TGCAGCGTTGACAAATTCGACTTCGGGGCCCAAGGAACCGGGGAGCTGTTTTTT
TRBJ2-7	TRBV5-4	TRBD2	CASSAVGVAGGYEQYF	TGTGCCAGCAGCGCGGTCGGGGTAGCGGGAGGCTACGAGCAGTACTTC
TRBJ2-5	TRBV30	NA	CAWSLAGRETQYF	TGTGCCTGGAGTCTCGCAGGTCGAGAGACCCAGTACTTC
TRBJ1-2	TRBV7-9	NA	CASSFGNQLTYGYTF	TGTGCCAGCAGCTTTGGGAATCAACTTACCTATGGCTACACCTTC
TRBJ1-4	TRBV9	NA	CASSPHGGTEKLFF	TGTGCCAGCAGCCCACACGGCGGGACTGAAAAACTGTTTTTT
TRBJ1-1	TRBV5-1	NA	CASSLVPGVPEAFF	TGCGCCAGCAGCTTGGTTCCAGGGGTCCCTGAAGCTTTCTTT
TRBJ1-6	TRBV5-5	NA	CASSLASSYNSPLHF	TGTGCCAGCAGCTTGGCGAGCTCCTATAATTCACCCCTCCACTTT
TRBJ2-5	TRBV18	TRBD2	CASSQGLAGGETQYF	TGTGCCAGCTCACAGGGACTAGCGGGAGGAGAGACCCAGTACTTC
TRBJ1-6	TRBV2	NA	CASNGGASSYNSPLHF	TGTGCCAGCAACGGGGGGGCGAGCTCCTATAATTCACCCCTCCACTTT
TRBJ1-5	TRBV18	NA	CASSPSDSTNQPQHF	TGTGCCAGCTCTCCCTCCGACAGCACGAATCAGCCCCAGCATTTT